The next 6 T cell receptor beta chains were all read from a single sample in a study of human T cells and chemical hapten exposure. Time point in this sample: patch test 1, 2 weeks after DPC sensitization. Treatment specified: therapeutic diphenylcyclopropenone sensitization with weekly scalp DPC. Each CDR3 protein is one row after TCRdb ran MiXCR on the RACE reads. The sample lists some 190,000 distinct CDR3 sequences; 20% to 25% were seen once. The input for sequencing was whole blood, taken in connection with sensitization to the hapten diphenylcyclopropenone (DPC). These receptors were taken from a woman aged 45-65 years with alopecia areata. Some clones in this sample may be carry-over from other donors' samples.

This clonotype was seen only a few times. This chain uses TRBV20-1 with TRBJ1-1, with D possibly being TRBD1 (5 bases). This CDR3 has 13 amino acids. V was pared by 3 bases and J by 0 bases, with 8 bases between. Germline assignment: CDR1 DFQATT and CDR2 SNEGSKA (reference sequence). CDR3 loop: CSARGGLNTEAFF. In nucleotides, the CDR3 is TGCAGTGCTAGGGGGGGGTTGAACACTGAAGCTTTCTTT.

V and J are TRBV7-9 and TRBJ1-1; tentative D call: TRBD1 (5 bases). The CDR3 is made up of 15 amino acids. CDR1 is SEHNR, CDR2 FQNEAQ, per germline (reference sequence). V was pared by 0 bases and J by 1 base, with 9 bases between. The CDR3 DNA follows: TGTGCCAGCAGCTTAGCATCAGGGAGGAACACTGAAGCTTTCTTT. The encoded protein is CASSLASGRNTEAFF.

V gene TRBV5-1 combines with J gene TRBJ2-3; 8 bases align to TRBD2. V was pared by 0 bases and J by 5 bases, with 8 bases of the junction left unmatched. Germline V CDR1 and CDR2: SGHRS, YFSETQ. The CDR3 is 16 residues long. The DNA of the CDR3 is TGCGCCAGCAGCTTGGGGAGCGGGAGAAAGGAAGATACGCAGTATTTT. Its protein product is CASSLGSGRKEDTQYF.

The J gene is TRBJ1-4, the V gene TRBV20-1; possible D gene TRBD1, 5 bases. Trimming removed 3 bases at V and 0 bases at J, with 17 bases between. The CDR3 runs to 17 residues. CDR1 DFQATT and CDR2 SNEGSKA come from the germline V gene (reference sequence). DNA of the CDR3: TGCAGTGCTAGCGGGAAGCAGGGCGGGACAACTAATGAAAAACTGTTTTTT. It translates to CSASGKQGGTTNEKLFF.

The V gene is TRBV7-2, the J gene TRBJ1-1, with D tentatively TRBD1 (6 bases). The CDR3 extends over 18 amino acids. V was trimmed by 2 bases and J by 0 bases, leaving 19 bases between them. Germline V gene lookup returns CDR1 SGHTA and CDR2 FQGNSA. The DNA for the CDR3 is TGTGCCAGCAGCTTACCCGGGGGGCGGGACCCAATGAACACTGAAGCTTTCTTT. Amino acid sequence: CASSLPGGRDPMNTEAFF.

The J gene is TRBJ2-1, the V gene TRBV11-2, with TRBD1 matching over 7 bases. J gave up 4 bases and V 5 bases, and 5 bases lay outside the gene matches. This CDR3 has 14 amino acids. CDR1 and CDR2 from the germline V gene are SGHAT and FQNNGV. CDR3 in DNA: TGTGCCAGCAGCACCGGGACAGAATACAATGAGCAGTTCTTC. Its translation: CASSTGTEYNEQFF.